These 2 T cell receptor beta chains came from one sample sequenced in a study of blood T cell repertoires in COVID-19. Profiled with immunoSEQ multiplex PCR; TCRdb holds only in-frame clones, not every one. The sample contains 150,000 to 200,000 clones, approximately 80% of which appear only once. Input material: peripheral blood. These receptors came from a woman in her 70s with COVID-19, enrolled during active disease.

As for this clone: The junction differs from germline at one of its ends, possibly a read error. The chain uses TRBV7-2 and TRBJ2-7; 9 bases line up with TRBD1. The germline V gene encodes CDR1 SGHTA and CDR2 FQGNSA. The CDR3 is made up of 15 amino acids. The CDR3 nucleotides are TGTGCCAGCAGATTAGGCGGGACAGGGCCGTTCGAGCAGTACTTC. It translates to CASRLGGTGPFEQYF.

This sequence joins TRBV7-2 and TRBJ2-1, with 12 bases lining up with TRBD2. Germline trimming cut 5 bases from V and 8 bases from J; bases unmatched to any gene: 19. Germline V gene data show CDR1 as SGHTA and CDR2 as FQGNSA. The CDR3 totals 19 residues. The CDR3, as DNA: TGTGCCAGCAGCCCGCGACGGACTAGCGGGGCCATCGGGAGGGATGAGCAGTTCTTC. Translation gives CASSPRRTSGAIGRDEQFF.